The 23 T cell receptor beta chains listed next were all sequenced from one sample in a study of cytomegalovirus exposure and HLA in healthy donors. Primers: 60 Vbeta forward and 13 Jbeta reverse. The protocol was immunoSEQ multiplex PCR, while the TCRdb copy is restricted to in-frame clones and leaves out a portion. The sample holds approximately 130,000 clones, around 81% seen once. Sample: PBMCs. The receptor source for this set is a woman aged 45-65 years in good health and CMV-seronegative.

This clone turned up a few times. The chain couples TRBV4-1 to TRBJ1-1, with D perhaps matching TRBD1 (5 bases). V lost 1 base, J lost 1 base, and 10 bases lay in between. CDR1 is MGHRA, CDR2 YSYEKL, per germline. The CDR3 covers 15 residues. CDR3 sequence (DNA): TGCGCCAGCAGCCAAGTAGTAGGGGAGAACACTGAAGCTTTCTTT. It yields the protein CASSQVVGENTEAFF.

The V gene is TRBV6-6, the J gene TRBJ1-1, with a possible D match to TRBD1 (5 bases). Germline V gene sequence: CDR1 MNHNY, CDR2 SVGAGI (reference sequence). The V and J ends lost 8 bases and 1 base respectively, with 14 bases between them. The CDR3 extends over 14 amino acids. The CDR3 coding sequence is TGTGCCAGCCCGCCACCAGGGCGGAACACTGAAGCTTTCTTT. Amino acids: CASPPPGRNTEAFF.

J is TRBJ2-7 and V is TRBV7-9; 7 nucleotides line up with TRBD1. J was trimmed by 0 bases and V by 5 bases; bases with no gene match: 4. This CDR3 spans 14 amino acids. From germline, CDR1 is SEHNR and CDR2 FQNEAQ (reference sequence). CDR3 protein: CASSPRDSSYEQYF. The CDR3 region has the DNA TGTGCCAGCAGCCCCCGGGACAGCTCCTACGAGCAGTACTTC.

V gene TRBV7-3 combines with J gene TRBJ2-3; 7 nucleotides line up with TRBD2. The junction had 3 bases not matched to a gene; V was cut back by 3 bases and J by 0 bases. The V gene's germline CDR1 is SGHTA and CDR2 FQGTGA. The CDR3 totals 15 residues. The CDR3 DNA follows: TGTGCCAGCAGCTTGGCGGGAGTTAGCACAGATACGCAGTATTTT. Residues: CASSLAGVSTDTQYF. Supplemented by reference TRBV7-3 and TRBJ2-3, the full variable domain reads GAGVSQTPSNKVTEKGKYVELRCDPISGHTALYWYRQSLGQGPEFLIYFQGTGAADDSGLPNDRFFAVRPEGSVSTLKIQRTERGDSAVYLCASSLAGVSTDTQYFGPGTRLTVL.

V and J are TRBV11-3 and TRBJ2-5, with a weak D call TRBD1 (6 bases). Germline loops: CDR1 SGHNT, CDR2 YENEEA. The CDR3 is 16 amino acids. Between the trimmed V and J ends, which lost 1 base and 0 bases, there was a span of 12 bases. This chain's CDR3 is CASSLGSGEYQETQYF. The CDR3 DNA sequence: TGTGCCAGCAGCTTAGGGTCAGGGGAGTACCAAGAGACCCAGTACTTC.

The CDR3 DNA reads as TGTGCCAGCAGATCGCAGGTGGTCTGCAATCAGCCCCAGCATTTT. Its translation is CASRSQVVCNQPQHF. The chain combines TRBV6-7 with TRBJ1-5, with no clear D. TRBV6-7 is marked as an open reading frame, function uncertain. This CDR3 has 15 amino acids. V was shortened by 6 bases and J by 2 bases, with 14 bases between the two germline ends.

This chain joins TRBV5-1 and TRBJ2-1, with 8 positions matching TRBD2. Looked up from germline, CDR1 is SGHRS and CDR2 is YFSETQ. The CDR3 runs 18 residues. The junction had 15 bases not matched to a gene; V was cut back by 4 bases and J by 3 bases. This chain's CDR3 is CASSRDTRAGVGYNEQFF. CDR3 nucleotide sequence: TGCGCCAGCAGCCGAGATACAAGAGCGGGAGTAGGCTACAATGAGCAGTTCTTC.

This clone appeared a few times. The chain recombines TRBV27 with TRBJ2-3; a weak D match, TRBD2 (5 bases). V shed 5 bases and J shed 2 bases, with 23 bases lying between them. Looked up from germline, CDR1 is MNHEY and CDR2 is SMNVEV (reference sequence). This CDR3 comprises 18 residues. CDR3 in amino acids: CASSVTSPPSGYTDTQYF. CDR3 coding DNA: TGTGCCAGCAGTGTGACCTCCCCCCCCAGCGGCTACACAGATACGCAGTATTTT.

In this sample, this clone turned up a few times. The chain couples TRBV18 to TRBJ2-2, with D maybe TRBD1 (6 bases). Germline lookup yields CDR1 KGHSH and CDR2 LQKENI. The V end lost 1 base, the J end lost 1 base, and 10 bases lay between the germline ends. The CDR3 totals 16 residues. The CDR3 sequence: CASSPLRGQNTGELFF. CDR3 DNA sequence: TGTGCCAGCTCACCACTCAGGGGCCAGAACACCGGGGAGCTGTTTTTT.

The chain recombines TRBV19 with TRBJ1-5, with D tentatively TRBD1 (5 bases). This CDR3 is built from 16 residues. Germline V gene lookup returns CDR1 LNHDA and CDR2 SQIVND (reference sequence). V lost 0 bases, J lost 0 bases, and 9 bases lay in between. The CDR3 DNA reads TGTGCCAGTAGTATAGATGACAGCCATAGCAATCAGCCCCAGCATTTT. It translates to CASSIDDSHSNQPQHF.

The rearrangement joins TRBV4-2 to TRBJ1-4; D remains unclear. CDR3 length equals 16 residues. CDR1 and CDR2 from the germline V gene are LGHNA and YNFKEQ. The V end was cut by 0 bases, the J end by 7 bases, with 15 bases between. The CDR3 DNA sequence: TGTGCCAGCAGCCAAGACCCGGGAAGGAGAAGTGAAAAACTGTTTTTT. As protein: CASSQDPGRRSEKLFF.

This clone was seen only once. The chain combines TRBV19 with TRBJ2-6; 8 positions agree with TRBD1. The CDR3 contains 17 residues. Unmatched junction bases numbered 8, after V lost 6 bases and J lost 1 base. Germline CDR1 is LNHDA and CDR2 is SQIVND (reference sequence). The CDR3 region is CASRDRVRVSGANVLTF. The CDR3 bases are TGTGCCAGTAGGGACAGGGTGAGAGTTTCTGGGGCCAACGTCCTGACTTTC.

This sequence joins TRBV4-1 and TRBJ2-7; 11 bases align to TRBD2. The CDR3 spans 14 residues. The trim removed 4 bases at V and 5 bases at J, leaving 4 bases unmatched. Germline V gene sequence: CDR1 MGHRA, CDR2 YSYEKL. The CDR3 DNA reads TGCGCCAGCAGCCCACTAGCGGGAGTCGACGAGCAGTACTTC. Translated: CASSPLAGVDEQYF.

The chain joins TRBV18 to TRBJ1-2; D is unclear. V dropped 0 bases and J dropped 2 bases, with 7 bases sitting between them. CDR1 is KGHSH and CDR2 is LQKENI in the germline V gene. The CDR3 is made up of 14 amino acids. The CDR3, as DNA: TGTGCCAGCTCACCACCCCCGGGAAACTATGGCTACACCTTC. Encoded protein: CASSPPPGNYGYTF.

A single count supports this clone. CDR3 region: CSVGGGVTGELFF. CDR3 DNA: TGCAGCGTTGGTGGGGGGGTCACCGGGGAGCTGTTTTTT. This chain links TRBV29-1 with TRBJ2-2; 7 bases align to TRBD2. The CDR3 is made up of 13 amino acids. The germline CDR1 and CDR2 sequences are SQVTM and ANQGSEA. J lost 4 bases, V lost 4 bases, and 3 bases had no gene match.

This clone has more than one count but fewer than ten. The chain carries TRBV6-6 and TRBJ1-1; no clear D. The length of the CDR3 is 14 residues. V was pared by 3 bases and J by 3 bases, with 11 bases between. In germline, CDR1 is MNHNY, CDR2 SVGAGI (reference sequence). CDR3 coding DNA: TGTGCCAGCAGTTATGCGGGAGATGACACTGAAGCTTTCTTT. Translating it yields CASSYAGDDTEAFF.

This clone was observed a handful of times. The V and J genes are TRBV19 and TRBJ2-7; TRBD2 matches 9 bases. CDR1 and CDR2 from the germline V gene are LNHDA and SQIVND (reference sequence). The CDR3 is 15 residues long. Trimming at V came to 5 bases and at J to 2 bases, leaving 7 bases not matched to a gene. This CDR3 reads CASSFRAGGTYEQYV. The CDR3 DNA reads as TGTGCCAGTAGTTTCCGCGCGGGAGGGACCTACGAGCAGTACGTC.

This clone occurred once. The chain uses TRBV2 and TRBJ2-2; a possible D gene is TRBD1 (5 bases). The germline CDR1 and CDR2 sequences are SNHLY and FYNNEI. V lost 2 bases and J 0 bases, leaving 10 bases between the germline ends. This CDR3 has 16 residues. The CDR3: CASSEWGSANTGELFF. The DNA of the CDR3 is TGTGCCAGCAGTGAATGGGGCAGTGCGAACACCGGGGAGCTGTTTTTT.

V usage is TRBV5-1 and J usage is TRBJ2-4, with 11 bases fitting TRBD2. CDR3 length: 17 residues. Germline V gene data show CDR1 as SGHRS and CDR2 as YFSETQ. J lost 0 bases, V lost 2 bases, and 4 bases had no gene match. The CDR3 protein is CASSFDLAGGAKNIQYF. CDR3 coding DNA: TGCGCCAGCAGCTTTGATCTAGCGGGGGGAGCCAAAAACATTCAGTACTTC. The whole variable domain, filled in from reference TRBV5-1 and TRBJ2-4, reads KAGVTQTPRYLIKTRGQQVTLSCSPISGHRSVSWYQQTPGQGLQFLFEYFSETQRNKGNFPGRFSGRQFSNSRSEMNVSTLELGDSALYLCASSFDLAGGAKNIQYFGAGTRLSVL.

This chain links TRBV18 with TRBJ2-5, with D uncertain. From germline, CDR1 is KGHSH and CDR2 LQKENI. V was shortened by 3 bases and J by 4 bases, with 12 bases between the two germline ends. The length of the CDR3 is 14 residues. CDR3: CASSPLRVGETQYF. CDR3 coding DNA: TGTGCCAGCTCACCCCTCCGGGTAGGAGAGACCCAGTACTTC.

This clone was recorded once. The genes are TRBV7-9 and TRBJ2-2; D gene uncertain. Per germline, CDR1 SEHNR and CDR2 FQNEAQ (reference sequence). The CDR3 runs to 15 residues. The germline V and J ends were trimmed by 5 bases and 2 bases, with 12 bases remaining between them. CDR3 bases: TGTGCCAGCAGCCCCGGTAGCCTTAACACCGGGGAGCTGTTTTTT. It yields the protein CASSPGSLNTGELFF. Looking up the rest from reference TRBV7-9 and TRBJ2-2 gives the full variable domain: DTGVSQNPRHKITKRGQNVTFRCDPISEHNRLYWYRQTLGQGPEFLTYFQNEAQLEKSRLLSDRFSAERPKGSFSTLEIQRTEQGDSAMYLCASSPGSLNTGELFFGEGSRLTVL.

J is TRBJ2-3 and V is TRBV6-5; 7 bases are shared with TRBD2. Germline CDR1 is MNHEY and CDR2 is SVGAGI. This CDR3 region has 14 residues. Trimming at V came to 8 bases and at J to 8 bases, leaving 13 bases not matched to a gene. CDR3 sequence: CASDDAGPGGTQYF. Here the CDR3 DNA reads TGTGCCAGCGACGACGCGGGTCCGGGGGGTACGCAGTATTTT.

The chain carries TRBV15 and TRBJ2-1; no firm D call. Germline V gene sequence: CDR1 LNHNV, CDR2 YYDKDF (reference sequence). The CDR3 sequence is 12 residues long. V lost 2 bases to trimming and J lost 9 bases, with 8 bases between them. The CDR3 reads CATSRLAAEQFF. The CDR3, as DNA: TGTGCCACCAGCAGACTGGCGGCTGAGCAGTTCTTC.